The 10 T cell receptor beta chains presented below share a single source sample, sequenced in a study of spatial heterogeneity in lung cancer. TCRdb ran MiXCR on the 5' RACE reads and lists one entry per CDR3 protein. This table has 950 to 1,500 distinct CDR3 sequences, around 27% appearing once. This sample's time point: sample taken at primary tumor resection. The sequencing used normal lung tissue next to the tumor, collected at surgery. Receptors originate from a female donor with early-stage non-small cell lung cancer.

This clonotype ranks as medium-sized. This rearrangement joins TRBV12-3 or TRBV12-4 to TRBJ2-2; unclear D gene. The ends were cut back, 6 bases at V and 2 bases at J, with 7 bases in the middle. The CDR3 covers 13 residues. The CDR3 spells CASSPANTGELFF. In nucleotides, the CDR3 is TGTGCCAGCAGCCCAGCAAACACCGGGGAGCTGTTTTTT.

By share, this clonotype ranks as medium-sized (0.01 to 0.1%). This chain uses TRBV5-1 with TRBJ2-2; D may be TRBD2 (7 bases). Germline loops: CDR1 SGHRS, CDR2 YFSETQ. V was clipped by 6 bases and J by 4 bases, with 13 bases between them. The CDR3 sequence is 14 residues long. The CDR3 reads CASNTGGGTGELFF. The CDR3 DNA reads as TGCGCCAGCAACACGGGGGGCGGCACCGGGGAGCTGTTTTTT.

This clonotype qualifies as medium-sized. The chain carries TRBV12-3 or TRBV12-4 and TRBJ2-3; TRBD2 matches 13 bases. After removal of 5 bases from V and 0 bases from J, the junction contained 8 bases not matched to a gene. CDR3 length: 18 residues. This CDR3 reads CASSVRTSGGASTDTQYF. The CDR3 DNA reads as TGTGCCAGCAGTGTCCGGACTAGCGGGGGTGCTAGCACAGATACGCAGTATTTT.

This clonotype is termed large. The chain couples TRBV27 to TRBJ1-1, with TRBD1 matching over 8 bases. The CDR3 runs 15 residues. Losses at the gene ends were 5 bases for V and 3 bases for J; bases not matched to a gene: 8. In germline, CDR1 is MNHEY, CDR2 SMNVEV (reference sequence). The CDR3 DNA sequence: TGTGCCAGCAGTCTCCTCCGGGACAGGTACACTGAAGCTTTCTTT. Residues: CASSLLRDRYTEAFF.

This clonotype was counted once. V usage is TRBV7-8 and J usage is TRBJ2-5, with 8 bases identical to TRBD1. From germline, CDR1 is SGHVS and CDR2 FQNEAQ. This CDR3 has 15 residues. Losses at the gene ends were 7 bases for V and 4 bases for J; bases not matched to a gene: 11. In nucleotides, the CDR3 is TGTGCCAGCATCGCCTCCACAGGGGGACTAGAGACCCAGTACTTC. It encodes CASIASTGGLETQYF. The variable domain in full, completed from reference TRBV7-8 and TRBJ2-5, reads GAGVSQSPRYKVAKRGQDVALRCDPISGHVSLFWYQQALGQGPEFLTYFQNEAQLDKSGLPSDRFFAERPEGSVSTLKIQRTQQEDSAVYLCASIASTGGLETQYFGPGTRLLVL.

Relative to its sample, this clonotype is large. This chain joins TRBV29-1 and TRBJ2-7, with TRBD1 matching 7 bases. This CDR3 region has 12 residues. CDR1 and CDR2 (germline): SQVTM, ANQGSEA. The trim removed 4 bases at V and 6 bases at J, leaving 6 bases unmatched. Here the CDR3 DNA reads TGCAGCGTTGCCCGGACAGGCGGCGAGCAGTACTTC. It is translated as CSVARTGGEQYF.

The chain joins TRBV3-1 to TRBJ2-6; D gene uncertain. Germline V CDR1 and CDR2: LGHDT, YNNKEL (reference sequence). The length of the CDR3 is 15 residues. Trimming left V 3 bases short and J 1 base short, with 7 bases between. For the CDR3, the DNA is TGTGCCAGCAGCCATTCCGGGTCTGGGGCCAACGTCCTGACTTTC. Translated: CASSHSGSGANVLTF. The full variable domain, rest sourced from reference TRBV3-1 and TRBJ2-6, is DTAVSQTPKYLVTQMGNDKSIKCEQNLGHDTMYWYKQDSKKFLKIMFSYNNKELIINETVPNRFSPKSPDKAHLNLHINSLELGDSAVYFCASSHSGSGANVLTFGAGSRLTVL.

This chain links TRBV5-4 with TRBJ1-4; TRBD1 is a possible D gene (5 bases). Between the trimmed V and J ends, which lost 6 bases and 3 bases, there was a span of 15 bases. The CDR3 consists of 15 residues. The germline CDR1 and CDR2 sequences are SGHNT and YYREEE (reference sequence). The CDR3 nucleotides read TGTGCCAGCACCCTTTCCGGCAGGGCTAATGAAAAACTGTTTTTT. It is translated as CASTLSGRANEKLFF.

V is TRBV29-1 and J is TRBJ2-7, with 7 bases identical to TRBD1. There are 17 residues in the CDR3. The germline V gene encodes CDR1 SQVTM and CDR2 ANQGSEA. Trimming removed 3 bases from V and 2 bases from J; junction bases left unmatched: 16. CDR3 in amino acids: CSVDSQEATGSTYEQYF. The CDR3, as DNA: TGCAGCGTTGACTCCCAAGAGGCGACAGGGTCGACCTACGAGCAGTACTTC.

The V gene is TRBV19, the J gene TRBJ2-1, with D possibly being TRBD1 (6 bases). The CDR3 length is 15 residues. The V and J ends lost 6 bases and 2 bases respectively, with 14 bases between them. Germline V gene data show CDR1 as LNHDA and CDR2 as SQIVND (reference sequence). The CDR3 spells CASRTEGGAYNEQFF. DNA of the CDR3: TGTGCCAGTAGGACAGAAGGGGGAGCCTACAATGAGCAGTTCTTC.